The 14 T cell receptor beta chains presented below share a single source sample, sequenced in a study of monozygotic twins with inflammatory bowel disease. TCRdb reprocessed the 5' RACE reads, keeping one entry per CDR3 protein, no DNA. This repertoire includes 440,000 or so distinct CDR3 sequences. Specimen: blood. The receptor set was obtained from a human donor with ulcerative colitis or Crohn's disease, or a healthy co-twin of an affected twin (not recorded which).

The rearrangement links TRBV7-9 to TRBJ1-2; TCRdb reports TRBD1, a call that lacks DNA to check it against. The CDR3 is 15 residues long. CDR1 SEHNR and CDR2 FQNEAQ come from the germline V gene (reference sequence). The CDR3 loop reads CASSSKQGGGYGYTF.

The chain recombines TRBV6-5 with TRBJ2-7. The CDR3 is made up of 13 amino acids. Germline loops: CDR1 MNHEY, CDR2 SVGAGI. The CDR3 loop reads CASRASGFGEQYF.

The chain employs TRBV5-1 and TRBJ1-4; TCRdb indicates TRBD1, and absent DNA this call remains unverified. The CDR3 totals 18 residues. Germline V gene lookup returns CDR1 SGHRS and CDR2 YFSETQ. The CDR3 sequence is CASSLLFPGQGSEEKLYF.

This chain links TRBV2 with TRBJ1-1; TCRdb gives TRBD1 as the D gene, but with no DNA this cannot be confirmed. Per the germline V gene, CDR1 is SNHLY and CDR2 is FYNNEI. The CDR3 is 14 residues long. The CDR3 sequence: CASRTGGANTEAFF.

V gene TRBV11-1 combines with J gene TRBJ2-6; without DNA, the TCRdb call of TRBD1 cannot be checked. The CDR3 is made up of 18 amino acids. Germline loops: CDR1 SGHAT, CDR2 FQDESV (reference sequence). Here the CDR3 reads CASSPRQPPTSGANVLTF.

The chain joins TRBV29-1 to TRBJ1-1. The germline gives CDR1 SQVTM, CDR2 ANQGSEA. The CDR3 spans 16 residues. CDR3 loop: CSVEGAAGLMNTEAFF. Variable domain in full (rest from reference TRBV29-1 and TRBJ1-1): SAVISQKPSRDICQRGTSLTIQCQVDSQVTMMFWYRQQPGQSLTLIATANQGSEATYESGFVIDKFPISRPNLTFSTLTVSNMSPEDSSIYLCSVEGAAGLMNTEAFFGQGTRLTVV.

V usage is TRBV11-2 and J usage is TRBJ1-1. The CDR3 runs 16 residues. Germline CDR1 and CDR2: SGHAT and FQNNGV. The CDR3: CASSLWVWGMNTEAFF.

This chain joins TRBV5-1 and TRBJ1-1; lacking DNA, the TRBD1 call made by TCRdb goes unchecked. Germline V gives CDR1 SGHRS, CDR2 YFSETQ. The CDR3 runs to 13 residues. CDR3 in amino acids: CASVRVGGTEAFF.

The chain links TRBV20-1 to TRBJ1-6; the TCRdb call, TRBD1, lacks DNA for checking. The CDR3 is 14 amino acids. Germline CDR1 and CDR2: DFQATT and SNEGSKA (reference sequence). CDR3 loop: CSVPQGANNSPLHF.

V and J are TRBV20-1 and TRBJ2-1. Germline lookup yields CDR1 DFQATT and CDR2 SNEGSKA (reference sequence). The CDR3 runs to 14 residues. The CDR3 sequence: CSAPAGSSYNEQFF.

This chain links TRBV29-1 with TRBJ2-3; the TCRdb call, TRBD1, lacks DNA for checking. Per germline, CDR1 SQVTM and CDR2 ANQGSEA. The length of the CDR3 is 15 residues. The CDR3 loop reads CSGGQGVGHTDTQYF.

The rearrangement uses TRBV5-1 and TRBJ2-7; TCRdb calls TRBD1, which cannot be checked without DNA. CDR3 length equals 15 residues. The V gene's germline CDR1 is SGHRS and CDR2 YFSETQ. CDR3 loop: CASSWMDRRSYEQYF.

The J gene is TRBJ2-7, the V gene TRBV19; TCRdb selects TRBD2, and the lack of DNA leaves this call unchecked. The germline V gene encodes CDR1 LNHDA and CDR2 SQIVND (reference sequence). There are 14 residues in the CDR3. CDR3 in amino acids: CASSISTSLSEQYF.

The J gene is TRBJ1-2, the V gene TRBV4-3; TCRdb's D call, TRBD1, is unchecked because there is no DNA. The germline V gene has CDR1 LGHNA and CDR2 YSLEER. The CDR3 is made up of 14 amino acids. The CDR3 is CASSQVLAGRGYTF.